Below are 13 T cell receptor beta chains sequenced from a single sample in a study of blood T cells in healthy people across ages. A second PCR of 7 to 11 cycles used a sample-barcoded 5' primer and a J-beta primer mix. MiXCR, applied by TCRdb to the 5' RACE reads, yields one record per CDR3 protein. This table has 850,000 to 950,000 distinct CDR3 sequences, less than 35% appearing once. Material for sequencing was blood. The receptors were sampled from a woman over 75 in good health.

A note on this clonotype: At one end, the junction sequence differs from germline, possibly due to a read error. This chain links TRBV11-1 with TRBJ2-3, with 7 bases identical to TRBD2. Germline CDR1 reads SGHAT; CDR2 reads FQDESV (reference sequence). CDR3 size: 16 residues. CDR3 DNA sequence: TGTGCCAACAGCTTAAGGCTAGCGGTTAGCACAGATACACAGTATTTT. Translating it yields CANSLRLAVSTDTQYF.

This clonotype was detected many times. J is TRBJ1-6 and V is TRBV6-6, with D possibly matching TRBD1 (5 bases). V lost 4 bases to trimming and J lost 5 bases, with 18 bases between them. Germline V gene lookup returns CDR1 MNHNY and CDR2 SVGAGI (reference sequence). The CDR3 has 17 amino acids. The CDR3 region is CASSLPISGTDNSPLHF. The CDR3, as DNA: TGTGCCAGCAGTTTACCGATCTCAGGGACGGATAATTCACCCCTCCACTTT.

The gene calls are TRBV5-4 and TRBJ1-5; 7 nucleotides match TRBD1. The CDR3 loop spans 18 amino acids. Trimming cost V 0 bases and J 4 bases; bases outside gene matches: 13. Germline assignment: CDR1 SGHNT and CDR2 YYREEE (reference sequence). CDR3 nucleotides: TGTGCCAGCAGCTTGGGGGGACAGACCTCAGGAGGGAATCAGCCCCAGCATTTT. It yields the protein CASSLGGQTSGGNQPQHF.

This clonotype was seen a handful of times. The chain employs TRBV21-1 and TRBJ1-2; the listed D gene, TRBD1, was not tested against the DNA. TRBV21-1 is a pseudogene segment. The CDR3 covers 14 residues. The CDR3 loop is CASSRLGDGYGYTF. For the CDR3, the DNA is TGTGCCAGCAGCAGGTTAGGGGACGGCTATGGCTACACCTTC.

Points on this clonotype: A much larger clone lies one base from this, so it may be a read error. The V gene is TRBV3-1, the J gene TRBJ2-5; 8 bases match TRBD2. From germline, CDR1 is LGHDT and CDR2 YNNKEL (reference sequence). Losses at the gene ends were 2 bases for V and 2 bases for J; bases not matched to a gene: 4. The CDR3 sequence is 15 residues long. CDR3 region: CASSQLVAGQETQYF. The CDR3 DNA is TGTGCCAGCAGCCAACTGGTAGCGGGGCAAGAGACCCAGTACTTC.

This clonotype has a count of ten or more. The CDR3 protein is CASSLRQAPINTGELFF. The CDR3 DNA follows: TGTGCCAGCAGCTTAAGGCAGGCCCCTATCAACACCGGGGAGCTGTTTTTT. The chain combines TRBV7-2 with TRBJ2-2; D is ambiguous. Germline values: CDR1 SGHTA, CDR2 FQGNSA. The V end lost 2 bases, the J end lost 2 bases, and 15 bases lay between the germline ends. The CDR3 is 17 residues long.

In nucleotides, the CDR3 is TGTGCCAGCAGGACGACATCGGACACTGAAGCTTTCTTT. It codes for CASRTTSDTEAFF. This chain uses TRBV6-2 or TRBV6-3 with TRBJ1-1; no clear D gene. The CDR3 has 13 amino acids. Germline V CDR1 and CDR2: MNHEY, SVGEGT. Trimming took off 6 bases at V and 3 bases at J, with 11 bases between the two ends.

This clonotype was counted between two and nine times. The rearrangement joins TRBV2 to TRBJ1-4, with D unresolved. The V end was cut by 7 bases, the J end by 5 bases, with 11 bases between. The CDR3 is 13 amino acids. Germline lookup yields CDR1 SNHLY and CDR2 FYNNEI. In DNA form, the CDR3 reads TGTGCCAGCACTTACAGTGAGAATGAAAAACTGTTTTTT. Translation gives CASTYSENEKLFF.

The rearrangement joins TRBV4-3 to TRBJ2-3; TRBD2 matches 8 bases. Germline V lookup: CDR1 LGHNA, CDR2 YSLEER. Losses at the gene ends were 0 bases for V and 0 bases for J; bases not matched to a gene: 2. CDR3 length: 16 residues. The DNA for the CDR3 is TGCGCCAGCAGCCAAGATTCTAGCGGGAGCACAGATACGCAGTATTTT. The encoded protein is CASSQDSSGSTDTQYF.

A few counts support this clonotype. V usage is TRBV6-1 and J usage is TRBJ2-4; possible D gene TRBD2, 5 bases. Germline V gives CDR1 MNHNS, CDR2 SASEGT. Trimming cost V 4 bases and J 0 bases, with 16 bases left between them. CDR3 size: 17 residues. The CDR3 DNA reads TGTGCCAGCAGTGCAGCCAGGTCGGGGATAGCCAAAAACATTCAGTACTTC. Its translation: CASSAARSGIAKNIQYF.

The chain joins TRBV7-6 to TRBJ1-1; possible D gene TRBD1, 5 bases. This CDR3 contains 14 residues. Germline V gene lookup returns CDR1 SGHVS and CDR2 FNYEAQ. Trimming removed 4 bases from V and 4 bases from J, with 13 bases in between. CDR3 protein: CASSSRGGSTEAFF. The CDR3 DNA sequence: TGTGCCAGCAGCTCCCGGGGGGGGAGCACTGAAGCTTTCTTT.

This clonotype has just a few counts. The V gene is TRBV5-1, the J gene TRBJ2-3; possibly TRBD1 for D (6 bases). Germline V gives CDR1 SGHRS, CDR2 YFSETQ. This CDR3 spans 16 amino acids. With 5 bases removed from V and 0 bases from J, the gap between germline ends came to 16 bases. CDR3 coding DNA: TGCGCCAGCAGTTTAAGACAGGTCTTAAGCACAGATACGCAGTATTTT. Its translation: CASSLRQVLSTDTQYF.

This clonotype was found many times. The CDR3 DNA is TGTGCCAGCAGTGATGGGACAGGGTCCTACGAGCAGTACTTC. It specifies CASSDGTGSYEQYF. The chain links TRBV2 to TRBJ2-7, with 9 nucleotides matching TRBD1. From germline, CDR1 is SNHLY and CDR2 FYNNEI. The junction had 1 base not matched to a gene; V was cut back by 3 bases and J by 1 base. The CDR3 covers 14 residues. The whole variable domain, remainder taken from reference TRBV2 and TRBJ2-7, is EPEVTQTPSHQVTQMGQEVILRCVPISNHLYFYWYRQILGQKVEFLVSFYNNEISEKSEIFDDQFSVERPDGSNFTLKIRSTKLEDSAMYFCASSDGTGSYEQYFGPGTRLTVT.